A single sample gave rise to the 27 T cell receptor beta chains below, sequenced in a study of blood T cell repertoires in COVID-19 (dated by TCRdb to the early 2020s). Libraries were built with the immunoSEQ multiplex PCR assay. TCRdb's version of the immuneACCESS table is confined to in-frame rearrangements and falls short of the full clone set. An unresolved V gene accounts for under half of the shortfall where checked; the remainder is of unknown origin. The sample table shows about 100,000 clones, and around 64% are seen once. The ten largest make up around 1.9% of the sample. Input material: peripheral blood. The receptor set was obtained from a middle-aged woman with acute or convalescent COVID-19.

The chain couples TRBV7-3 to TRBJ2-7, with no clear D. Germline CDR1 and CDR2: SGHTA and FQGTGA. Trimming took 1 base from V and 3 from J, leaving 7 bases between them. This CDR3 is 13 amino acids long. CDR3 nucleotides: TGTGCCAGCAGCTTAAGTCCCAACTACGAGCAGTACTTC. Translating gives CASSLSPNYEQYF.

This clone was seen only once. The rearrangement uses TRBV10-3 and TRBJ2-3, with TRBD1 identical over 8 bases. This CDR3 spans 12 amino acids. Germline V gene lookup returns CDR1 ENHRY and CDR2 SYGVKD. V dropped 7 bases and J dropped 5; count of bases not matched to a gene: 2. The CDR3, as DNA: TGTGCCATCAAGGACAGGGAAGATACGCAGTATTTT. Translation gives CAIKDREDTQYF.

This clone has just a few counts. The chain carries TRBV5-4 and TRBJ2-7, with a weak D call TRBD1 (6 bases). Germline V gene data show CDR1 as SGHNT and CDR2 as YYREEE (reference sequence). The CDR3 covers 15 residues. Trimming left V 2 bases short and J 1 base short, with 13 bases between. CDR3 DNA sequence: TGTGCCAGCAGCTTAAAGACGGGACAATCCTACGAGCAGTACTTC. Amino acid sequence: CASSLKTGQSYEQYF.

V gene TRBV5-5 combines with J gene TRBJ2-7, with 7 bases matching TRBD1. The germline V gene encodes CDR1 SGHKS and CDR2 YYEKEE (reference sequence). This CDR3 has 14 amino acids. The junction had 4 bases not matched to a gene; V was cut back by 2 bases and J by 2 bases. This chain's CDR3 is CASSFSGTAYEQYF. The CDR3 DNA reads TGTGCCAGCAGCTTTTCCGGGACAGCCTACGAGCAGTACTTC.

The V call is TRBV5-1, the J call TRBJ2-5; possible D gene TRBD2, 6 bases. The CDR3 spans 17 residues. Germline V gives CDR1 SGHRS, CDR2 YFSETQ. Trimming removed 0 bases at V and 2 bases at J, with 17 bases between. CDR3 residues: CASSLGISGGDQETQYF. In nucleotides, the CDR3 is TGCGCCAGCAGCTTGGGGATCTCTGGCGGGGATCAAGAGACCCAGTACTTC.

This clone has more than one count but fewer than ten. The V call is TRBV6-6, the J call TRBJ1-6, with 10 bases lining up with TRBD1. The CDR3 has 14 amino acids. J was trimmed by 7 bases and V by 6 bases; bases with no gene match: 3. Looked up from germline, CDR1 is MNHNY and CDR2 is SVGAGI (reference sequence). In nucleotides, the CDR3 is TGTGCCAGCAGAGGGACAGGGGAAAATTCACCCCTCCACTTT. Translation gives CASRGTGENSPLHF.

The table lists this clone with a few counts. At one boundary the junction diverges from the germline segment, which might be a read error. CDR3 bases: TGCGCCAGCAGCCAAGACGCTAATCCGCCCCAGCATTTT. Translating it yields CASSQDANPPQHF. This chain uses TRBV4-1 with TRBJ1-5; D gene unclear. The germline CDR1 and CDR2 sequences are MGHRA and YSYEKL. The CDR3 sequence is 13 residues long.

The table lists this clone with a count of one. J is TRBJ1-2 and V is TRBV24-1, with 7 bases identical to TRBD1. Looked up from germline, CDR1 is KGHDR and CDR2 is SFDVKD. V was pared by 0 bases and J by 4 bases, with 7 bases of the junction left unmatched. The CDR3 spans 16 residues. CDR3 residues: CATSDLSPQGVYGYTF. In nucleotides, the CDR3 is TGTGCCACCAGTGATTTGAGCCCTCAGGGGGTCTATGGCTACACCTTC.

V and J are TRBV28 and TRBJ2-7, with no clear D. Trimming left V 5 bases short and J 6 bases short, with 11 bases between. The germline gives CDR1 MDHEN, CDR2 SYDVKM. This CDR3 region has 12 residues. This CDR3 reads CASSPLRVEQYF. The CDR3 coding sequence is TGTGCCAGCAGTCCCCTCCGAGTCGAGCAGTACTTC. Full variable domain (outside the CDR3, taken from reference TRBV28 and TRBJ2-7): DVKVTQSSRYLVKRTGEKVFLECVQDMDHENMFWYRQDPGLGLRLIYFSYDVKMKEKGDIPEGYSVSREKKERFSLILESASTNQTSMYLCASSPLRVEQYFGPGTRLTVT.

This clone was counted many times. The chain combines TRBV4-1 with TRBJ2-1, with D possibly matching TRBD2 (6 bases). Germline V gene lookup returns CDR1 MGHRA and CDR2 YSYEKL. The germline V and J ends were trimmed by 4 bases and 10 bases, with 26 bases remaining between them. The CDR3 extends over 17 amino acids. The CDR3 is CASSRSPVGEALPEQFF. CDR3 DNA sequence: TGCGCCAGCAGCCGAAGTCCCGTTGGGGAGGCGCTCCCCGAGCAGTTCTTC.

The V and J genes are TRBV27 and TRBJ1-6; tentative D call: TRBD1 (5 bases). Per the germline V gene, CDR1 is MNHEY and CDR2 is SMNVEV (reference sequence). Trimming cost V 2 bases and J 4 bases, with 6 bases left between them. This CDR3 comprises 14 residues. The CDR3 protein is CASSLDRYNSPLHF. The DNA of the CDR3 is TGTGCCAGCAGTTTAGACAGATATAATTCACCCCTCCACTTT.

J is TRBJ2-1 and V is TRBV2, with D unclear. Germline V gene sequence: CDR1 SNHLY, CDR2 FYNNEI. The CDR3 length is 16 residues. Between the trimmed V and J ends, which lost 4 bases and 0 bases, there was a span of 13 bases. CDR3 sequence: CASSGVGVGSYNEQFF. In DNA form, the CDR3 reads TGTGCCAGCAGTGGGGTCGGAGTCGGCTCCTACAATGAGCAGTTCTTC.

CDR3 loop: CASSSERQEQYF. CDR3 in DNA: TGTGCCAGCAGCAGTGAAAGACAGGAGCAGTACTTC. The rearrangement links TRBV2 to TRBJ2-7; maybe TRBD1 (5 bases). The CDR3 covers 12 residues. Germline CDR1 and CDR2: SNHLY and FYNNEI. Trimming shortened V by 6 bases and J by 7 bases, and 13 bases separated the two germline ends.

The DNA of the CDR3 is TGCGCCAGCAGCTTGTACCAGGGGATGGGGCATGAAAAACTGTTTTTT. This codes for CASSLYQGMGHEKLFF. V usage is TRBV5-1 and J usage is TRBJ1-4; possible D gene TRBD1, 6 bases. The CDR3 is 16 residues long. Germline V gene lookup returns CDR1 SGHRS and CDR2 YFSETQ. Trimming stripped 1 base from V and 6 bases from J, with 16 bases between.

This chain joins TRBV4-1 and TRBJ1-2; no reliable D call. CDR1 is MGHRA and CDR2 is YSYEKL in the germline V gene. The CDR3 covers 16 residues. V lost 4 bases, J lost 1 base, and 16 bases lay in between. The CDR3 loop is CASSLSPTGVNYGYTF. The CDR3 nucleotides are TGCGCCAGCAGCCTCTCCCCCACGGGAGTTAACTATGGCTACACCTTC.

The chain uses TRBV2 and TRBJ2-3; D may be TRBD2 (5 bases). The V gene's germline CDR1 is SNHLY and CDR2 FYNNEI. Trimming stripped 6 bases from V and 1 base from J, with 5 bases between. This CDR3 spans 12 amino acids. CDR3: CASSGGTDTQYF. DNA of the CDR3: TGTGCCAGCAGCGGGGGCACAGATACGCAGTATTTT. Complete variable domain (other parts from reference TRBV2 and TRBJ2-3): EPEVTQTPSHQVTQMGQEVILRCVPISNHLYFYWYRQILGQKVEFLVSFYNNEISEKSEIFDDQFSVERPDGSNFTLKIRSTKLEDSAMYFCASSGGTDTQYFGPGTRLTVL.

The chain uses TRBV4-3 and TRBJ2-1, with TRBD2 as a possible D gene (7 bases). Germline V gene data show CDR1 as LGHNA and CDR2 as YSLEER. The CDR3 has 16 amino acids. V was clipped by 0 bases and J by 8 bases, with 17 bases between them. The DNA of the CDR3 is TGCGCCAGCAGCCAAGATCTGGGGGGGCGCTTCGATGAGCAGTTCTTC. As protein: CASSQDLGGRFDEQFF.

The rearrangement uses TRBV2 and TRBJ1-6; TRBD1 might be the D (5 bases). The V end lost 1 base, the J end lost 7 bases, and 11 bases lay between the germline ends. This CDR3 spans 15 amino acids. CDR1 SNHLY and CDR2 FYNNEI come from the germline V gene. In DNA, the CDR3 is TGTGCCAGCAGTGAAGAGGGGTTAGGAAATTCACCCCTCCACTTT. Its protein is CASSEEGLGNSPLHF.

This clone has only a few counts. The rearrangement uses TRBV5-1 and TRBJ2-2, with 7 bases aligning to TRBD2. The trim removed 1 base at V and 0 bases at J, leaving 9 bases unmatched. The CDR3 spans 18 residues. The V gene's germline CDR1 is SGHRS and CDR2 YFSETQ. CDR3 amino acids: CASSLPSGVPANTGELFF. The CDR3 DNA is TGCGCCAGCAGCTTGCCTAGCGGAGTGCCCGCGAACACCGGGGAGCTGTTTTTT.

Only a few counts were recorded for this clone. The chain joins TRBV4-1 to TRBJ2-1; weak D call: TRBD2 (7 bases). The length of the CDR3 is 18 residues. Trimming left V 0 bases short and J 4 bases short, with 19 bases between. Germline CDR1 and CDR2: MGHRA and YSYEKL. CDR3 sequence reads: CASSQELSVGGLYNEQFF. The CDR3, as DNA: TGCGCCAGCAGCCAAGAATTATCGGTGGGGGGGCTGTACAATGAGCAGTTCTTC.

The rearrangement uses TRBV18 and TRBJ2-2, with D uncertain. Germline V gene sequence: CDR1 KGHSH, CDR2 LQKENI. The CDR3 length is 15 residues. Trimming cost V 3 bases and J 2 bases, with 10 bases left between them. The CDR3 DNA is TGTGCCAGCTCACCGTTTTCAAATAACACCGGGGAGCTGTTTTTT. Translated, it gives CASSPFSNNTGELFF.

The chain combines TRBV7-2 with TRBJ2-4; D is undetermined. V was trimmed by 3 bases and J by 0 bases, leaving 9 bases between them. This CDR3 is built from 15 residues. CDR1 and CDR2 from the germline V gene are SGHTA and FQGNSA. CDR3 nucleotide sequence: TGTGCCAGCAGCTTTGCAGAAATAGCCAAAAACATTCAGTACTTC. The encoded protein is CASSFAEIAKNIQYF.

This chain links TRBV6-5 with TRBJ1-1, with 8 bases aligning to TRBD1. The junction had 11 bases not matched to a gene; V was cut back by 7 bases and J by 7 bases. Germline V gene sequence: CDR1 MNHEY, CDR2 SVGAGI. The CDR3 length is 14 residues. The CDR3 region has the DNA TGTGCCAGCACCCGGGACAGGCGAACTATTGAAGCTTTCTTT. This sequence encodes CASTRDRRTIEAFF.

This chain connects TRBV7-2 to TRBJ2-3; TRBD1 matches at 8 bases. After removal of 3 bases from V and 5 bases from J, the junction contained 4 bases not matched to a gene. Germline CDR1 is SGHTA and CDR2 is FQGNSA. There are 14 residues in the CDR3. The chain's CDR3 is CASSLDRVKDTQYF. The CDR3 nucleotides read TGTGCCAGCAGCTTGGACAGGGTTAAAGATACGCAGTATTTT.

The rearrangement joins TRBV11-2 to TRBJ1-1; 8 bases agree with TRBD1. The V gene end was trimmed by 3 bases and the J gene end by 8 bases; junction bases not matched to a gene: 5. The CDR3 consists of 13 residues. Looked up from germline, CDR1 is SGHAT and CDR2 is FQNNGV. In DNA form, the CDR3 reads TGTGCCAGCAGCTTGGGACAGGCATGGGAAGCTTTCTTT. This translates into CASSLGQAWEAFF.

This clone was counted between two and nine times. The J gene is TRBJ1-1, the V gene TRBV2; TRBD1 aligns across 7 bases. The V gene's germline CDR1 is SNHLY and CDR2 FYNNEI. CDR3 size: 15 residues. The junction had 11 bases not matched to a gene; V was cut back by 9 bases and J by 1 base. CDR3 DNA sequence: TGTGCCAGTCGGCCCCAACGGACAGGGAACACTGAAGCTTTCTTT. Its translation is CASRPQRTGNTEAFF. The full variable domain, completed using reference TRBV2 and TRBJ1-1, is EPEVTQTPSHQVTQMGQEVILRCVPISNHLYFYWYRQILGQKVEFLVSFYNNEISEKSEIFDDQFSVERPDGSNFTLKIRSTKLEDSAMYFCASRPQRTGNTEAFFGQGTRLTVV.

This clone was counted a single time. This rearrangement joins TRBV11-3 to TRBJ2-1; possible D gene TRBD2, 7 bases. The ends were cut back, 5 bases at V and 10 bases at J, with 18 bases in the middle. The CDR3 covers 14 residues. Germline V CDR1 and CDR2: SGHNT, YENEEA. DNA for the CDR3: TGTGCCAGCAGCCCTACGCGGGGGCACCCGGAGCAGTTCTTC. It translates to CASSPTRGHPEQFF.